The 13 T cell receptor beta chains listed next were all sequenced from one sample in a study of cytomegalovirus exposure and HLA in healthy donors. Vbeta (60) and Jbeta (13) primers were used in the PCR. TCRdb's copy holds only in-frame clones and misses some; the assay was immunoSEQ multiplex PCR. The sample lists 250,000 to 350,000 clones, roughly 90% occurring once. Input material: PBMCs. The receptors stem from a man in his forties or fifties in good health and CMV-seropositive.

In its sample, this clone was seen a few times. The chain carries TRBV4-2 and TRBJ1-1; possible D gene TRBD1, 5 bases. The CDR3 consists of 15 residues. The ends were cut back, 1 base at V and 5 bases at J, with 14 bases in the middle. The germline V gene has CDR1 LGHNA and CDR2 YNFKEQ. CDR3 protein: CASSQVGLGETEAFF. CDR3 DNA: TGTGCCAGCAGCCAAGTGGGACTGGGAGAGACTGAAGCTTTCTTT.

This sequence joins TRBV27 and TRBJ2-7; D is perhaps TRBD1 (6 bases). Deletions cut 2 bases from V and 3 bases from J, with 8 bases between. The length of the CDR3 is 13 residues. Germline CDR1 is MNHEY and CDR2 is SMNVEV (reference sequence). The CDR3 loop is CASSLDRFYEQYF. In DNA form, the CDR3 reads TGTGCCAGCAGTTTAGACAGGTTCTACGAGCAGTACTTC.

The rearrangement joins TRBV6-4 to TRBJ1-2; 10 bases line up with TRBD1. The CDR3 covers 14 residues. J gave up 9 bases and V 2 bases, and 6 bases lay outside the gene matches. Germline assignment: CDR1 MRHNA and CDR2 SNTAGT. The CDR3 nucleotides are TGTGCCAGCAGTGACCAACCGGGACAGGGGAGCTACACCTTC. Its protein is CASSDQPGQGSYTF.

This sequence joins TRBV7-9 and TRBJ2-7, with D possibly being TRBD2 (5 bases). Germline values: CDR1 SEHNR, CDR2 FQNEAQ (reference sequence). The CDR3 runs to 12 residues. V was trimmed by 1 base and J by 6 bases, leaving 7 bases between them. The CDR3 loop reads CASSLGTAEQYF. The CDR3 bases are TGTGCCAGCAGCTTAGGGACTGCCGAGCAGTACTTC.

About this clone: The CDR3 ends on some other residue instead of the conserved phenylalanine or tryptophan, so this is likely a read error. The DNA is left out, because the CDR3 cannot be placed on it with certainty; the CDR3 is given as TCRdb lists it. The genes are TRBV6-4 and TRBJ2-7; the table assigns TRBD2, which was not confirmed against the DNA. Germline V gives CDR1 MRHNA, CDR2 SNTAGT. The CDR3 extends over 10 residues, inclusive of both ends. The CDR3 here is CASSDSSTSM.

This clone has just one count. The chain recombines TRBV6-5 with TRBJ2-5; the match to TRBD2 covers 7 bases. The ends lost 0 bases at V and 4 bases at J; junction bases unmatched: 5. Per the germline V gene, CDR1 is MNHEY and CDR2 is SVGAGI. This CDR3 contains 15 residues. The CDR3 protein is CASSYSAGVVETQYF. DNA of the CDR3: TGTGCCAGCAGTTACTCTGCGGGAGTAGTAGAGACCCAGTACTTC.

V gene TRBV9 combines with J gene TRBJ1-5, with 7 nucleotides matching TRBD1. Germline-derived CDR1 and CDR2 are SGDLS and YYNGEE. Trimming took 7 bases from V and 4 from J; bases not matched to a gene: 5. The CDR3 sequence is 13 residues long. The CDR3 bases are TGTGCCAGCCCCGGGACAGAAAATCAGCCCCAGCATTTT. Protein product: CASPGTENQPQHF.

V usage is TRBV7-8 and J usage is TRBJ2-1, with 7 bases fitting TRBD2. The CDR3 is 15 amino acids. After removal of 7 bases from V and 3 bases from J, the junction contained 9 bases not matched to a gene. Germline assignment: CDR1 SGHVS and CDR2 FQNEAQ. The DNA for the CDR3 is TGTGCCAGCATCGAGAGCGGGAAACACTACAATGAGCAGTTCTTC. It yields the protein CASIESGKHYNEQFF.

The chain joins TRBV2 to TRBJ2-5; D perhaps matches TRBD1 (6 bases). This CDR3 spans 15 amino acids. The ends were cut back, 6 bases at V and 2 bases at J, with 16 bases in the middle. Germline assignment: CDR1 SNHLY and CDR2 FYNNEI. The CDR3 DNA follows: TGTGCCAGCAGCGAACAGGGTAGGAATCAAGAGACCCAGTACTTC. Translated: CASSEQGRNQETQYF. Together with reference TRBV2 and TRBJ2-5, the CDR3 gives the full variable domain: EPEVTQTPSHQVTQMGQEVILRCVPISNHLYFYWYRQILGQKVEFLVSFYNNEISEKSEIFDDQFSVERPDGSNFTLKIRSTKLEDSAMYFCASSEQGRNQETQYFGPGTRLLVL.

The V and J genes are TRBV7-9 and TRBJ1-4; 9 bases align to TRBD1. The germline V gene encodes CDR1 SEHNR and CDR2 FQNEAQ (reference sequence). J gave up 4 bases and V 6 bases, and 6 bases lay outside the gene matches. The CDR3 is 15 amino acids. Here the CDR3 DNA reads TGTGCCAGCAGGACCACAGGGGGCGGTAATGAAAAACTGTTTTTT. It yields the protein CASRTTGGGNEKLFF. The whole variable domain, filled in from reference TRBV7-9 and TRBJ1-4, reads DTGVSQNPRHKITKRGQNVTFRCDPISEHNRLYWYRQTLGQGPEFLTYFQNEAQLEKSRLLSDRFSAERPKGSFSTLEIQRTEQGDSAMYLCASRTTGGGNEKLFFGSGTQLSVL.

This clone was recorded once. The junction does not match germline at one end; this may be a read error. The chain is built from TRBV7-9 and TRBJ2-1, with TRBD2 matching over 11 bases. The germline V gene encodes CDR1 SEHNR and CDR2 FQNEAQ (reference sequence). The CDR3 has 16 amino acids. The CDR3 DNA reads TGTTCCAGCAGCCCCGGGGGACTAGCGGTCTACAATGAGCAGTTCTTC. Protein product: CSSSPGGLAVYNEQFF.

The chain links TRBV14 to TRBJ1-5, with 7 positions matching TRBD1. In germline, CDR1 is SGHDN, CDR2 FVKESK. The V and J ends lost 0 bases and 6 bases, in that order; junction bases with no gene match: 2. The CDR3 spans 14 residues. The chain's CDR3 is CASSQEQGSQPQHF. The CDR3 DNA is TGTGCCAGCAGCCAAGAACAGGGGTCTCAGCCCCAGCATTTT.

J is TRBJ1-1 and V is TRBV7-9; D might be TRBD1 (5 bases). CDR1 and CDR2 (germline): SEHNR, FQNEAQ (reference sequence). V was pared by 7 bases and J by 1 base, with 10 bases between. The CDR3 is made up of 13 amino acids. CDR3 in amino acids: CASIKTENTEAFF. DNA for the CDR3: TGTGCCAGCATCAAGACAGAGAACACTGAAGCTTTCTTT.